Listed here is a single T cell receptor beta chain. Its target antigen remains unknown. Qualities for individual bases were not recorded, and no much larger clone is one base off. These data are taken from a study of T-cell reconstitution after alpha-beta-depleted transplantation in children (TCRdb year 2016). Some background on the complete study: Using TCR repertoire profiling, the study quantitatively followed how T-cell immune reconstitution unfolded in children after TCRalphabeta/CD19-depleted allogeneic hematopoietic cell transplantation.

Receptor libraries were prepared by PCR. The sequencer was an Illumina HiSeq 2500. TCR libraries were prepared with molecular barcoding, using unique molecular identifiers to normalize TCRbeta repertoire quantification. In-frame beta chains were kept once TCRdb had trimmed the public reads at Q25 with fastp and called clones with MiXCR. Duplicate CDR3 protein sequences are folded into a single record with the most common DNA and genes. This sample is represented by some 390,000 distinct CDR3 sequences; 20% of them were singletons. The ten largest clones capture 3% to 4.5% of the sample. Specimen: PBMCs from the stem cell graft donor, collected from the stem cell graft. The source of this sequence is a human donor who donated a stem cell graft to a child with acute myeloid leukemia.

The bases are TGCGCCAGCAGCTTCCAGGGTGCTTCCTACGAGCAGTACTTC. Translated, this is CASSFQGASYEQYF. Recombination linked TRBV5-1 to TRBJ2-7; TRBD1 is a weak D gene call, 5 bases matching. The CDR3 goes from the cysteine to the phenylalanine over 14 residues. Only the CDR3 DNA is retained, 42 bases long and in frame from the first base. CDR1 SGHRS and CDR2 YFSETQ were looked up in the germline V gene. V loses 2 bases of germline sequence and J loses 1 base, and the interval between the two ends is 10 bases.